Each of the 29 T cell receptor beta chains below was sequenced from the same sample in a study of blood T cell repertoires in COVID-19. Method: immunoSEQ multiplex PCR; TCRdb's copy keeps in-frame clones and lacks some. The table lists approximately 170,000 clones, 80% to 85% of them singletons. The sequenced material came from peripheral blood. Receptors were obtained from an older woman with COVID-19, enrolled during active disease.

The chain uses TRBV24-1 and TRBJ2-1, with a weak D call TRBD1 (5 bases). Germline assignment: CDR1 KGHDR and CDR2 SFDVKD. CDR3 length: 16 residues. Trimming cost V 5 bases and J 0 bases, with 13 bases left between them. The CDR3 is CATSATQQGSYNEQFF. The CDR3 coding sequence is TGTGCCACCAGTGCCACTCAGCAGGGCTCCTACAATGAGCAGTTCTTC.

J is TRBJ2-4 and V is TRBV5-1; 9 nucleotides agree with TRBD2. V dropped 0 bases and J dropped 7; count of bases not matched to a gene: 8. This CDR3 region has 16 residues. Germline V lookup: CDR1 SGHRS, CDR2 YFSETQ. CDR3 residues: CASSLGASGARNIQYF. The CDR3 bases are TGCGCCAGCAGCTTGGGAGCTAGCGGGGCCCGGAACATTCAGTACTTC.

The DNA of the CDR3 is TGTGCCAGCAGTTTAAACTACCTCTACGAGCAGTACTTC. This gives the protein CASSLNYLYEQYF. The V gene is TRBV12-3 or TRBV12-4, the J gene TRBJ2-7; D call uncertain. This CDR3 region has 13 residues. Between the trimmed V and J ends, which lost 2 bases and 3 bases, there was a span of 8 bases.

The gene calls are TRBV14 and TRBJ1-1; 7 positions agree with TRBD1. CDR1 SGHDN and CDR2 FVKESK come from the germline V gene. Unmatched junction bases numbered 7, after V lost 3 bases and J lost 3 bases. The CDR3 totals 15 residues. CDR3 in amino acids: CASSHPRGPYTEAFF. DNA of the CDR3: TGTGCCAGCAGCCATCCGAGGGGGCCTTACACTGAAGCTTTCTTT.

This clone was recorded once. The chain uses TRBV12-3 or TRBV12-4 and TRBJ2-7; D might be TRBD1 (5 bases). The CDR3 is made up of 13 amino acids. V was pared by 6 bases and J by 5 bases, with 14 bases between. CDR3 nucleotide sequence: TGTGCCAGCAGCATAGCAGGGATCCACGAGCAGTACTTC. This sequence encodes CASSIAGIHEQYF.

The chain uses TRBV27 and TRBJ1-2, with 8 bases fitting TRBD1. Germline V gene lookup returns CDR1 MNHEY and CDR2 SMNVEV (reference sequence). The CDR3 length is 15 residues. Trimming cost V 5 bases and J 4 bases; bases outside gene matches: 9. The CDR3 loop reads CASSLRSGTGYGYTF. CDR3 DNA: TGTGCCAGCAGTCTTCGATCCGGGACAGGCTATGGCTACACCTTC.

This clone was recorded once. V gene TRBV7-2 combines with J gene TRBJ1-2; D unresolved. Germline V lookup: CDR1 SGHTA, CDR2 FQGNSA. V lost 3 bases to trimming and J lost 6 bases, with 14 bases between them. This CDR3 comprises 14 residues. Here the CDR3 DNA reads TGTGCCAGCAGCTTCGAGGGTACTGCCAATGGCTACACCTTC. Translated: CASSFEGTANGYTF.

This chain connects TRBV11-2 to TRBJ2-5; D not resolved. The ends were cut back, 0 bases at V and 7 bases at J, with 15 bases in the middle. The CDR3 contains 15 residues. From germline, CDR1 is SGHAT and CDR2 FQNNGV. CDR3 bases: TGTGCCAGCAGCTTAGAGGGCAGCCAGATGGCGACCCAGTACTTC. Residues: CASSLEGSQMATQYF.

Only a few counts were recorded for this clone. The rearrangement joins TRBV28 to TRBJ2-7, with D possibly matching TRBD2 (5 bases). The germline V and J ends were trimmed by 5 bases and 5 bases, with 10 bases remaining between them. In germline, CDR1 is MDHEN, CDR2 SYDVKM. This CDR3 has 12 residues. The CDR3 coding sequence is TGTGCCAGCAGTACTTTCGGGGACGAGCAGTACTTC. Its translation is CASSTFGDEQYF.

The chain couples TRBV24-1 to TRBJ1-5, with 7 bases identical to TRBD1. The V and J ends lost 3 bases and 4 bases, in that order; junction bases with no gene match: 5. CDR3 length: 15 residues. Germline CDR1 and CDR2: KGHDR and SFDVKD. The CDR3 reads CATSDDRQGNQPQHF. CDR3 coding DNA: TGTGCCACCAGTGATGATCGACAGGGTAATCAGCCCCAGCATTTT.

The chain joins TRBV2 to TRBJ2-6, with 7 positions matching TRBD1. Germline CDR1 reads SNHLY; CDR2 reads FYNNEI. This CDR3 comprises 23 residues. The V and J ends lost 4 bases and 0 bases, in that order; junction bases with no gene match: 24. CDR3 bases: TGTGCCAGCAGTGGAGGCCAGGGACAGACTCTCACTCTTGGTTACTCTGGGGCCAACGTCCTGACTTTC. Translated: CASSGGQGQTLTLGYSGANVLTF.

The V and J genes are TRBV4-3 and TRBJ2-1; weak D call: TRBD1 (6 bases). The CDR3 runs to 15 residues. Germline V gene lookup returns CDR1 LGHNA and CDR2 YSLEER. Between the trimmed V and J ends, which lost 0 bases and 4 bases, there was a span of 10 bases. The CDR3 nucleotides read TGCGCCAGCAGCCAAGATATTGGACAGTACAATGAGCAGTTCTTC. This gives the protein CASSQDIGQYNEQFF.

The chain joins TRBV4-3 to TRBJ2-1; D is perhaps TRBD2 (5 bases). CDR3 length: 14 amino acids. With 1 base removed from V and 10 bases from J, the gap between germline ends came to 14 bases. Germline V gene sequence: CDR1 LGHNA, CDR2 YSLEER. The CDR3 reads CASSQVRERGEQFF. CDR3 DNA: TGCGCCAGCAGCCAAGTGAGAGAAAGAGGGGAGCAGTTCTTC.

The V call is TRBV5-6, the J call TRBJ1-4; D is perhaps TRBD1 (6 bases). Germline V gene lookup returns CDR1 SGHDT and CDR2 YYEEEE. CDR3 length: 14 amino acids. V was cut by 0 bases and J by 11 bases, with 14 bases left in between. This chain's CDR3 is CASSLGDKKPKLFF. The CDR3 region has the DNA TGTGCCAGCAGCTTGGGGGACAAGAAACCCAAACTGTTTTTT.

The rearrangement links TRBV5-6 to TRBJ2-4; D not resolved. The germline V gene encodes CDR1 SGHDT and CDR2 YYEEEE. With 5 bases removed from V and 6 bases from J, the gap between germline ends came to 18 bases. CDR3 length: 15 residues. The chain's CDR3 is CASSLHTKSGNIQYF. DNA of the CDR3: TGTGCCAGCAGTTTACACACCAAATCAGGAAACATTCAGTACTTC.

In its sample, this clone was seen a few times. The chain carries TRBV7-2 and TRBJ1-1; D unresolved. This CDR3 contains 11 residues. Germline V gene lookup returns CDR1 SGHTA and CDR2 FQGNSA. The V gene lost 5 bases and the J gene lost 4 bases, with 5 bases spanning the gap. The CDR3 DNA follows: TGTGCCAGCAGCCCGAGCACTGAAGCTTTCTTT. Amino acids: CASSPSTEAFF.

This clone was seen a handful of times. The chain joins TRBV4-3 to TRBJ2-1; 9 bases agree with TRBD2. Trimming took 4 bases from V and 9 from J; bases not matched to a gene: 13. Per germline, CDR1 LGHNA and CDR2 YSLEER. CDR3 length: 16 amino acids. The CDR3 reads CASSPTLAGATAEQFF. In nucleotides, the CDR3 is TGCGCCAGCAGCCCCACTTTAGCGGGAGCAACCGCTGAGCAGTTCTTC.

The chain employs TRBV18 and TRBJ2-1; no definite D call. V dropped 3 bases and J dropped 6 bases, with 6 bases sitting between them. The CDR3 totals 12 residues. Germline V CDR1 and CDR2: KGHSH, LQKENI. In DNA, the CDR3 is TGTGCCAGCTCACCCTACGCCAATGAGCAGTTCTTC. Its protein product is CASSPYANEQFF.

CDR3: CASSLGQGPGNTIYF. DNA for the CDR3: TGCGCCAGCAGCTTGGGCCAGGGGCCTGGAAACACCATATATTTT. The V gene is TRBV5-1, the J gene TRBJ1-3; D is possibly TRBD1 (6 bases). V gave up 0 bases and J gave up 2 bases, with 9 bases separating them. The germline V gene has CDR1 SGHRS and CDR2 YFSETQ. This CDR3 is built from 15 residues.

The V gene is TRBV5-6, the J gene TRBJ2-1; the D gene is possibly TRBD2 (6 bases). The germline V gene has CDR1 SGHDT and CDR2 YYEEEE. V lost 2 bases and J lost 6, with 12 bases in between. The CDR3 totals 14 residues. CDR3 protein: CASSFSSASNEQFF. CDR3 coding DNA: TGTGCCAGCAGCTTTTCTAGCGCCAGCAATGAGCAGTTCTTC.

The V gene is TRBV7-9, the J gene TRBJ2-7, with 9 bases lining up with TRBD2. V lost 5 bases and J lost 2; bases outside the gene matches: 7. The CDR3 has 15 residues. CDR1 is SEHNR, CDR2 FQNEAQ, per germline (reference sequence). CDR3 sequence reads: CASSLLAGTTYEQYF. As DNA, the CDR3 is TGTGCCAGCAGCCTCCTAGCGGGAACTACCTACGAGCAGTACTTC.

CDR3 in amino acids: CASSPGTGGIHEAFF. The CDR3 DNA reads TGTGCCAGCAGCCCGGGGACAGGGGGAATCCATGAAGCTTTCTTT. The rearrangement uses TRBV6-5 and TRBJ1-1; TRBD1 matches 11 bases. The CDR3 spans 15 residues. J gave up 7 bases and V 6 bases, and 10 bases lay outside the gene matches. Germline V gene lookup returns CDR1 MNHEY and CDR2 SVGAGI.

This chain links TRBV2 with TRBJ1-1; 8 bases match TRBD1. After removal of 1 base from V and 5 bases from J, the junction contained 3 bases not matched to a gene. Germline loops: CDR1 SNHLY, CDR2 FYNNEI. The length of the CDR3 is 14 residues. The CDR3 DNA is TGTGCCAGCAGTGAAGACAGGGGGAGAACTGAAGCTTTCTTT. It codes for CASSEDRGRTEAFF.

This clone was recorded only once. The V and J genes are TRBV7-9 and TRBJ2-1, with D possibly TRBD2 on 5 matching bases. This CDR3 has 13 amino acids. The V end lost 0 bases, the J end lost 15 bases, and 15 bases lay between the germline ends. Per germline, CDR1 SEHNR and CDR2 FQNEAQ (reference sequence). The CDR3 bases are TGTGCCAGCAGCTTAGCACCCCTCCCCGAGGGGTTCTTC. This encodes CASSLAPLPEGFF.

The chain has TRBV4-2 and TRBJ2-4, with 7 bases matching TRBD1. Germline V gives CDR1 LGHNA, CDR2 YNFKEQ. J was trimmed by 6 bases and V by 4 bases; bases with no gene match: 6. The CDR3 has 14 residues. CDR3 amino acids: CASSPKGQTNIQYF. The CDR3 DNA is TGTGCCAGCAGCCCGAAGGGACAGACAAACATTCAGTACTTC.

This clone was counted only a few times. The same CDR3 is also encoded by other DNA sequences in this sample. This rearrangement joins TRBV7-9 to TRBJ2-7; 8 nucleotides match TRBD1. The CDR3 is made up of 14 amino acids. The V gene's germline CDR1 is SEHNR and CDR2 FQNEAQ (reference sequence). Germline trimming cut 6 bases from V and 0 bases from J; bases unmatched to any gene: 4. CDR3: CASRRQGSSYEQYF. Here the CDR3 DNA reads TGTGCCAGCAGACGACAGGGGAGCTCCTACGAGCAGTACTTC.

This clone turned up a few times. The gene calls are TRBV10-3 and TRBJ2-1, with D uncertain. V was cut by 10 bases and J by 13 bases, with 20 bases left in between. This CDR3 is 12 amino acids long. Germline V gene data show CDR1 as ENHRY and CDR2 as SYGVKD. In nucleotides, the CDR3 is TGTGCCACCCAAGGAACTGGGCCGGAACAGTTCTTC. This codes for CATQGTGPEQFF.

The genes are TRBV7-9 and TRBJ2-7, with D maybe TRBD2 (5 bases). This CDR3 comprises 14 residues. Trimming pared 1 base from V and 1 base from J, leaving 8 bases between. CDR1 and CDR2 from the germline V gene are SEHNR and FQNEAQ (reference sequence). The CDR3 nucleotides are TGTGCCAGCAGCTTAGGTGCGGGTTCCTACGAGCAGTACTTC. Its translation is CASSLGAGSYEQYF.

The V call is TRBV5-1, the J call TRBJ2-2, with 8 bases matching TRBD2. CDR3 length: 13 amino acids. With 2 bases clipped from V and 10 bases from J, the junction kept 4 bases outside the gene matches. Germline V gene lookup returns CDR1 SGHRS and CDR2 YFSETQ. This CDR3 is CASSLLAEAELFF. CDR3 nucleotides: TGCGCCAGCAGCTTACTAGCGGAAGCGGAGCTGTTTTTT. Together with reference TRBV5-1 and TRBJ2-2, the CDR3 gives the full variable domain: KAGVTQTPRYLIKTRGQQVTLSCSPISGHRSVSWYQQTPGQGLQFLFEYFSETQRNKGNFPGRFSGRQFSNSRSEMNVSTLELGDSALYLCASSLLAEAELFFGEGSRLTVL.